This TCR beta chain appears in the sequencing data of a study of T cells in Graves' hyperthyroidism and ophthalmopathy. Study-level information: Peripheral blood was obtained at initial diagnosis, preceding any treatment. General study findings and limits: Ophthalmopathy was told apart from stable hyperthyroidism by a 13 V-J model.

TCR beta CDR3 regions were amplified from RNA transcripts. The TCR CDR3 first-round RT-PCR relied on the HTBI primer set. MiXCR, applied by TCRdb to the multiplex PCR reads, yields one record per CDR3 protein. The sample yields 480,000 or so distinct CDR3 sequences, 14% seen once. The CDR3 runs to 14 residues. V was shortened by 10 bases and J by 1 base, with 13 bases between the two germline ends. Germline-derived CDR1 and CDR2 are LNHDA and SQIVND (reference sequence). In regard to this clonotype: Its antigen is not identified.

Lactation, pregnancy, other autoimmune disease or uncontrolled infection excluded patients. PBMCs were sourced from roughly 9.1 ml fresh peripheral blood. The chain recombines TRBV19 with TRBJ2-2; D is uncertain. Sequencing was carried out using blood. This receptor was taken from a woman aged 18-35 years with Graves' hyperthyroidism. The CDR3: CATLSRMNTGELFF. The CDR3 DNA reads TGTGCCACCCTCTCGCGGATGAACACCGGGGAGCTGTTTTTT.